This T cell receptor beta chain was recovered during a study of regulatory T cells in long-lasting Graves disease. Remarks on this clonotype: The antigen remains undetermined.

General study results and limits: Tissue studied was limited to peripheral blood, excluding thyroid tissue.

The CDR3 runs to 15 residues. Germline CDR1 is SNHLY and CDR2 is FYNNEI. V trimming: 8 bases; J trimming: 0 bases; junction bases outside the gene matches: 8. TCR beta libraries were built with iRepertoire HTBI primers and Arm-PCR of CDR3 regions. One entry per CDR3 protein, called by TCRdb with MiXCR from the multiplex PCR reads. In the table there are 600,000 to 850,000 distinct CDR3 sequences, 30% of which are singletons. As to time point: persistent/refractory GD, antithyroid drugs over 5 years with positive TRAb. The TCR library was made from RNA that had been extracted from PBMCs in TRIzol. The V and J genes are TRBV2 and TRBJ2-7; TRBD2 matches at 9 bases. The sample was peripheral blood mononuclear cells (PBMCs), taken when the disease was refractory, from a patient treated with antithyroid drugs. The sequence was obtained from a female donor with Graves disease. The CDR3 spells CASRSGSGSSYEQYF. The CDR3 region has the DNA TGTGCCAGCCGTAGCGGGAGTGGGAGCTCCTACGAGCAGTACTTC.